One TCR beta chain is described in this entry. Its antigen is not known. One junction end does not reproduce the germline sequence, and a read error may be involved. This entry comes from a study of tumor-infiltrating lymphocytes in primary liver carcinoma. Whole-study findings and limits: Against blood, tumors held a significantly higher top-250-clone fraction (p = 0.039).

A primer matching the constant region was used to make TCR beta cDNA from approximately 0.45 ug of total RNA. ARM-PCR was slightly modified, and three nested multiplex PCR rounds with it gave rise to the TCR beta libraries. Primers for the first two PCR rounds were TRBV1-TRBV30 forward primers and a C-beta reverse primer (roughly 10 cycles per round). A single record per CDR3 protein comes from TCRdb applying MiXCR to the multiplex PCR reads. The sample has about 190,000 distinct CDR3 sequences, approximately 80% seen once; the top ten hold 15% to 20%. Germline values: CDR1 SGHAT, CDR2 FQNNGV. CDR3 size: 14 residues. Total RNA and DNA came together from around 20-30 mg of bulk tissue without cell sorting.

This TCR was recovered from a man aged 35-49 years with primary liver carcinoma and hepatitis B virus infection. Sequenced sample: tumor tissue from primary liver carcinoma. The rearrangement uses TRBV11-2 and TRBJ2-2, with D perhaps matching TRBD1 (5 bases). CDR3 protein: CASSTDSDTEELFF. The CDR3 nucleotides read TGTGCCAGCAGCACAGACTCGGACACAGAGGAGTTGTTTTTT.